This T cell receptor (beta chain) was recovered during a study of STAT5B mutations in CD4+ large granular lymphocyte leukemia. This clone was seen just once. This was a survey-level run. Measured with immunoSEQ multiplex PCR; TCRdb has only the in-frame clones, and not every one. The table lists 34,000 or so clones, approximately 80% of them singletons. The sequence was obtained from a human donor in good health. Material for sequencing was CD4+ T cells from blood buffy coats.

CDR3 protein: CASSQGASGRDTQYF. The CDR3 DNA is TGTGCCAGCAGCCAAGGGGCTAGCGGGAGGGATACGCAGTATTTT. V usage is TRBV7-9 and J usage is TRBJ2-3, with 11 bases fitting TRBD2. Looked up from germline, CDR1 is SEHNR and CDR2 is FQNEAQ (reference sequence). CDR3 length: 15 residues. The V and J ends lost 5 bases and 6 bases, in that order; junction bases with no gene match: 7.